A single T cell receptor beta chain is shown here with its context. Because the CDR3 is missing its conserved closing phenylalanine or tryptophan, this is likely a read error. Because the CDR3's place on the DNA is in doubt, the DNA is left out and the CDR3 is given as listed by TCRdb. The CD4+ fraction was divided into a CD45RA+ naive subset and a CD45RA-negative memory subset. These data belong to a study of shared clonotypes between healthy human individuals. At the level of the study: Those who served as donors were two women and a few men between the ages of 18 and 49. CD8 memory received one plate per donor, CD8 naive two, CD4 memory three and CD4 naive three.

As processed by the authors: ImmunoSEQ output held junction-only sequences without quality scores, so filtering differed. Clones were sequenced by immunoSEQ multiplex PCR, and TCRdb holds only the in-frame ones, with some missing. V and J calls plus clone size are reproduced from that table; the DNA served to infer D and trimming. The sample holds 850,000 to 1,200,000 clones, more than 65% seen once. Sample: memory CD4+ T cells sorted from blood. Subset given: CD45RA-negative fraction. The TCR originated in a young man in good health.

This CDR3 is CASSLREDRAE. V usage is TRBV7-8 and J usage is TRBJ1-2; the DNA was not compared with TRBD1, the D call given in the table. The CDR3 region is 11 residues in length, termini included. Per germline, CDR1 SGHVS and CDR2 FQNEAQ.